This TCR beta chain was retrieved from a study of human T cells and chemical hapten exposure. Study-wide background: The study sensitized with 2% DPC on an approximately 2 cm by approximately 2 cm patch of upper inner arm skin.

In this sample, this clonotype turned up a few times. Its antigen is not known. Time point defined: patch test 1, 2 weeks after DPC sensitization. Treatment denoted: therapeutic diphenylcyclopropenone sensitization with weekly scalp DPC. Individual cDNA molecules had unique molecular identifiers attached to them by the library. TCRdb re-called the RACE reads through MiXCR, storing one row per CDR3 protein. The table records about 380,000 distinct CDR3 sequences, around 4.8% of them present only once. Germline V gene lookup returns CDR1 SGHTA and CDR2 FQGNSA. This CDR3 spans 18 amino acids. V was pared by 5 bases and J by 5 bases, with 13 bases of the junction left unmatched. Study-level findings and limits: Counts of TCRs above 1 in 1000 frequency stayed unchanged with DPC sensitization.

Material: whole blood, obtained in connection with sensitization to the hapten diphenylcyclopropenone (DPC). The V call is TRBV7-2, the J call TRBJ2-5; 14 bases match TRBD2. This sequence was found in a woman between 45 and 65 years old with alopecia areata. Some clones in this sample may be carry-over from other donors' samples. This chain's CDR3 is CASSLRPGTSGSGETQYF. Written as DNA, the CDR3 is TGTGCCAGCAGCCTCCGTCCCGGGACTAGCGGGAGCGGGGAGACCCAGTACTTC.